The 13 T cell receptor beta chains below were found in one sample sequenced in a study of identical twins (dated by TCRdb to 2016 to 2017). The protocol used for the library was 5' RACE. The listed sequencing device is Illumina HiSeq 2000. The public sequencing data were trimmed at Q25 with fastp and processed into clonotypes with MiXCR by TCRdb, which kept only in-frame beta chains. Duplicate CDR3 protein sequences are folded into a single record with the most common DNA and genes. This sample gives more than 1.5 million distinct CDR3 sequences in total; about 31% of them show up just once. The ten largest account for about 0.3% of the sample. Sequencing was carried out using cord blood. Receptor source: a newborn girl in good health.

This clonotype was detected a few times. The V call is TRBV29-1, the J call TRBJ1-3; perhaps TRBD1 as D (6 bases). Looked up from germline, CDR1 is SQVTM and CDR2 is ANQGSEA. The CDR3 has 13 residues. Trimming pared 7 bases from V and 1 base from J, leaving 11 bases between. The CDR3 nucleotides are TGCAGCGGCTCTCAGGGGTCTGGAAACACCATATATTTT. This sequence encodes CSGSQGSGNTIYF.

This rearrangement joins TRBV10-1 to TRBJ2-5; maybe TRBD2 (6 bases). CDR3 length: 15 residues. Per the germline V gene, CDR1 is WNHNN and CDR2 is SYGVQD (reference sequence). V lost 6 bases and J lost 5, with 19 bases in between. CDR3 in amino acids: CASSPTVGRLETQYF. The CDR3 nucleotides read TGCGCCAGCAGCCCGACAGTTGGGAGGTTGGAGACCCAGTACTTC.

This clonotype occurred a few times. The chain carries TRBV20-1 and TRBJ2-4; D not certain. The CDR3 runs to 15 residues. The V end was cut by 6 bases, the J end by 4 bases, with 19 bases between. From germline, CDR1 is DFQATT and CDR2 SNEGSKA (reference sequence). CDR3 loop: CSAHVGEAKKNIQYF. In DNA, the CDR3 is TGCAGTGCCCATGTCGGAGAGGCCAAAAAAAACATTCAGTACTTC.

This clonotype occurred a few times. V usage is TRBV25-1 and J usage is TRBJ1-2; D uncertain. With 5 bases removed from V and 0 bases from J, the gap between germline ends came to 10 bases. The germline gives CDR1 MGHDK, CDR2 SYGVNS. This CDR3 comprises 14 residues. CDR3 loop: CASSPPASNYGYTF. The CDR3 nucleotides are TGTGCCAGCAGTCCCCCAGCGTCTAACTATGGCTACACCTTC.

The chain joins TRBV7-9 to TRBJ2-3; D uncertain. The CDR3 consists of 15 residues. The V end lost 6 bases, the J end lost 2 bases, and 15 bases lay between the germline ends. The germline gives CDR1 SEHNR, CDR2 FQNEAQ (reference sequence). This CDR3 is CASRKARLDTDTQYF. CDR3 in DNA: TGTGCCAGCAGAAAGGCCCGGCTCGACACAGATACGCAGTATTTT.

Regarding this clonotype: The germline gene is not matched at one end of the junction; a read error may be the cause. The chain recombines TRBV7-2 with TRBJ2-7, with D hard to call. Germline loops: CDR1 SGHTA, CDR2 FQGNSA. The CDR3 is 14 residues long. The CDR3 protein is CASSLVVLPYEQSF. CDR3 DNA: TGTGCCAGCAGCTTAGTGGTACTCCCCTACGAGCAGTCCTTC.

The J gene is TRBJ1-5, the V gene TRBV28; TRBD1 is a possible D gene (6 bases). The CDR3 sequence is 17 residues long. The V end was cut by 5 bases, the J end by 4 bases, with 21 bases between. Germline V gene sequence: CDR1 MDHEN, CDR2 SYDVKM. The CDR3 coding sequence is TGTGCCAGCAGTCCCTACTCAGTAAGGGGACAAAATCAGCCCCAGCATTTT. This sequence encodes CASSPYSVRGQNQPQHF.

Notes on this clonotype: Germline is not matched at one junction end, which may reflect a read error. The chain recombines TRBV7-2 with TRBJ2-3, with D perhaps being TRBD1 or TRBD2 (5 bases each). Germline CDR1 and CDR2: SGHTA and FQGNSA. This CDR3 is built from 15 residues. CDR3 amino acids: CASRRTGAFTDTQCF. The CDR3 DNA follows: TGTGCCAGCAGGCGAACCGGGGCTTTCACAGATACGCAGTGTTTT. The full variable domain, rest sourced from reference TRBV7-2 and TRBJ2-3, is GAGVSQSPSNKVTEKGKDVELRCDPISGHTALYWYRQSLGQGLEFLIYFQGNSAPDKSGLPSDRFSAERTGGSVSTLTIQRTQQEDSAVYLCASRRTGAFTDTQCFGPGTRLTVL.

The V call is TRBV7-8, the J call TRBJ2-7; 8 bases agree with TRBD2. The CDR3 loop spans 15 amino acids. J gave up 1 base and V 5 bases, and 7 bases lay outside the gene matches. Germline CDR1 and CDR2: SGHVS and FQNEAQ. The CDR3 spells CASSPQRELSYEQYF. For the CDR3, the DNA is TGTGCCAGCAGCCCCCAGCGGGAGTTATCCTACGAGCAGTACTTC.

For this clonotype: An end of the junction differs from the germline gene, which may be a read error. The chain joins TRBV20-1 to TRBJ2-7, with TRBD2 identical over 9 bases. CDR1 DFQATT and CDR2 SNEGSKA come from the germline V gene (reference sequence). The CDR3 totals 12 residues. The CDR3 sequence: CSVGTSSYERYF. The CDR3 bases are TGCAGTGTAGGGACTAGCTCCTACGAGCGGTACTTC.

This clonotype was counted a few times. J is TRBJ2-1 and V is TRBV7-9; D tentatively fits TRBD1 or TRBD2 (5 bases each). The CDR3 is 14 amino acids. Trimming stripped 5 bases from V and 5 bases from J, with 13 bases between. The germline V gene encodes CDR1 SEHNR and CDR2 FQNEAQ (reference sequence). The CDR3, as DNA: TGTGCCAGCAGCCTACCTGGGACCCACAATGAGCAGTTCTTC. Its translation: CASSLPGTHNEQFF.

This clonotype was counted between two and nine times. This chain links TRBV4-1 with TRBJ1-1; the match to TRBD1 covers 10 bases. The germline CDR1 and CDR2 sequences are MGHRA and YSYEKL. The CDR3 runs 17 residues. Losses at the gene ends were 0 bases for V and 1 base for J; bases not matched to a gene: 5. The CDR3 sequence is CASSQEDRGRGNTEAFF. The CDR3 DNA follows: TGCGCCAGCAGCCAAGAGGACAGGGGGAGAGGGAACACTGAAGCTTTCTTT.

The chain couples TRBV20-1 to TRBJ1-5; D perhaps matches TRBD1 (5 bases). CDR3 length: 14 amino acids. V lost 2 bases to trimming and J lost 7 bases, with 15 bases between them. Germline CDR1 DFQATT, CDR2 SNEGSKA (reference sequence). CDR3 sequence reads: CSARRAGLGQPQHF. The CDR3 region has the DNA TGCAGTGCTAGAAGGGCAGGGTTGGGGCAGCCCCAGCATTTT.